The 9 T cell receptor beta chains listed next were all sequenced from one sample in a study of blood T cell repertoires in COVID-19. Profiled with immunoSEQ multiplex PCR; TCRdb holds only in-frame clones, not every one. The table has some 290,000 clones, approximately 90% seen once. Sequencing was done on a sample of peripheral blood. The receptors stem from a man younger than 35 with active or convalescent COVID-19.

CDR3 sequence (DNA): TGTGCCAGCAGTTACTATTCTAGCGGGGGGTGGGATACGCAGTATTTT. It translates to CASSYYSSGGWDTQYF. J is TRBJ2-3 and V is TRBV6-6; TRBD2 matches 11 bases. Germline CDR1 is MNHNY and CDR2 is SVGAGI (reference sequence). With 1 base clipped from V and 6 bases from J, the junction kept 6 bases outside the gene matches. There are 16 residues in the CDR3.

The rearrangement links TRBV6-5 to TRBJ1-1; maybe TRBD1 (5 bases). This CDR3 spans 14 amino acids. Germline V gene sequence: CDR1 MNHEY, CDR2 SVGAGI. Trimming cost V 0 bases and J 3 bases, with 8 bases left between them. The CDR3 reads CASSYSRTHTEAFF. The CDR3 DNA is TGTGCCAGCAGTTACTCGAGGACACACACTGAAGCTTTCTTT.

The chain is built from TRBV6-5 and TRBJ1-5; 7 positions match TRBD1. Germline CDR1 MNHEY, CDR2 SVGAGI. Trimming took 7 bases from V and 11 from J; bases not matched to a gene: 14. The CDR3 runs to 14 residues. CDR3: CASTMGQSQRSQHF. The DNA for the CDR3 is TGTGCCAGCACTATGGGACAGTCCCAAAGGTCCCAGCATTTT.

This chain uses TRBV28 with TRBJ1-2; unclear D gene. CDR1 and CDR2 from the germline V gene are MDHEN and SYDVKM. V lost 6 bases to trimming and J lost 8 bases, with 22 bases between them. This CDR3 region has 15 residues. The DNA for the CDR3 is TGTGCCAGCAGAGAAACAGTTACAAGGGAGAGAGGCTACACCTTC. It yields the protein CASRETVTRERGYTF.

The rearrangement uses TRBV7-9 and TRBJ2-7; D is perhaps TRBD2 (6 bases). The CDR3 runs 15 residues. CDR1 is SEHNR and CDR2 is FQNEAQ in the germline V gene (reference sequence). Trimming left V 4 bases short and J 2 bases short, with 15 bases between. The CDR3, as DNA: TGTGCCAGCAGCTCGGGACTCCAAGCCCCCTACGAGCAGTACTTC. Protein product: CASSSGLQAPYEQYF.

The CDR3, as DNA: TGCAGCGTTGAAGATCAATCGCAGTTCTATGGCTACACCTTC. Residues: CSVEDQSQFYGYTF. J is TRBJ1-2 and V is TRBV29-1; D call uncertain. The CDR3 covers 14 residues. Trimming left V 0 bases short and J 4 bases short, with 12 bases between. Germline-derived CDR1 and CDR2 are SQVTM and ANQGSEA.

The chain recombines TRBV9 with TRBJ1-2, with TRBD1 matching over 7 bases. Germline assignment: CDR1 SGDLS and CDR2 YYNGEE. The CDR3 length is 14 residues. V gave up 1 base and J gave up 3 bases; unmatched junction bases: 3. In nucleotides, the CDR3 is TGTGCCAGCAGCGTACAAGACAGGGACTATGGCTACACCTTC. It translates to CASSVQDRDYGYTF.

This clone was seen a few times. The chain combines TRBV14 with TRBJ1-2; TRBD1 might be the D (6 bases). The CDR3 totals 14 residues. The germline CDR1 and CDR2 sequences are SGHDN and FVKESK. The V end was cut by 4 bases, the J end by 5 bases, with 14 bases between. The CDR3 is CASSRDTKTYGYTF. The CDR3 bases are TGTGCCAGCAGCCGGGACACTAAGACTTATGGCTACACCTTC.

The chain carries TRBV30 and TRBJ1-1; D remains ambiguous. Germline V gene sequence: CDR1 GTSNPN, CDR2 SVGIG (reference sequence). This CDR3 contains 13 residues. V lost 4 bases and J lost 6, with 15 bases in between. The CDR3 bases are TGTGCCTGGACAATTCAGGCCCCGGCTGAAGCTTTCTTT. This translates into CAWTIQAPAEAFF.